The 16 T cell receptor beta chains below come from one sample, sequenced in a study of molecular identifiers for immune sequencing clone quantification (dated by TCRdb to 2017 to 2018). The library was obtained by PCR. Sequencer: Illumina HiSeq 4000. TCRdb handled the public reads itself, with Q25 trimming in fastp and clone calling in MiXCR, and kept productive beta chains. Identical CDR3 protein sequences are pooled into one entry, listed with their most common genes and DNA. The sample table shows 70,000 to 95,000 distinct CDR3 sequences, and 19% are seen once. The leading ten clones occupy 0.7% to 0.95% of the sample. Sequenced material: naive CD8+ T cells from blood, with Jurkat cell RNA spiked in. The meaning of the sample's cell subset or site label: FACS-sorted CD8+CD4-CCR7+CD45RA+ naive T cells. All receptors derive from a human donor in good health. Some libraries in this study had Jurkat cell RNA spiked in.

This clonotype was observed at least ten times. The J gene is TRBJ1-5, the V gene TRBV19; D is perhaps TRBD1 (5 bases). The length of the CDR3 is 15 residues. Germline V gives CDR1 LNHDA, CDR2 SQIVND (reference sequence). The V and J ends lost 3 bases and 2 bases respectively, with 11 bases between them. CDR3 residues: CASSMVGEGNQPQHF. For the CDR3, the DNA is TGTGCCAGTAGTATGGTAGGGGAAGGCAATCAGCCCCAGCATTTT.

The table lists this clonotype with a few counts. Since a much larger clone is just one base distant, this may be a read error. V gene TRBV7-8 combines with J gene TRBJ1-1; TRBD1 aligns across 7 bases. Looked up from germline, CDR1 is SGHVS and CDR2 is FQNEAQ. CDR3 length equals 14 residues. The CDR3 DNA follows: TGTGCCACGACCGAGCAGGGGGTGGGGACTGAAGCTTCCTTT. Its protein is CATTEQGVGTEASF. Filled out from reference TRBV7-8 and TRBJ1-1, the complete variable domain reads GAGVSQSPRYKVAKRGQDVALRCDPISGHVSLFWYQQALGQGPEFLTYFQNEAQLDKSGLPSDRFFAERPEGSVSTLKIQRTQQEDSAVYLCATTEQGVGTEASFGQGTRLTVV.

As regards this clonotype: A read error may be the cause here, since a much bigger clone is one base away. The chain recombines TRBV7-6 with TRBJ2-7, with D hard to call. CDR1 and CDR2 from the germline V gene are SGHVS and FNYEAQ. This CDR3 contains 14 residues. V lost 5 bases and J lost 3, with 14 bases in between. The CDR3 nucleotides read TGTGCCAGCAGCCGGTGGAAGAGCTTCTACGAGCAGTACTTC. This sequence encodes CASSRWKSFYEQYF. Drawing the rest from reference TRBV7-6 and TRBJ2-7, the complete variable domain is GAGVSQSPRYKVTKRGQDVALRCDPISGHVSLYWYRQALGQGPEFLTYFNYEAQQDKSGLPNDRFSAERPEGSISTLTIQRTEQRDSAMYRCASSRWKSFYEQYFGPGTRLTVT.

There are many counts of this clonotype. The chain couples TRBV6-6 to TRBJ1-1; D is undetermined. The CDR3 is 10 amino acids. The germline V gene encodes CDR1 MNHNY and CDR2 SVGAGI (reference sequence). The V end lost 3 bases, the J end lost 7 bases, and 3 bases lay between the germline ends. The CDR3 DNA is TGTGCCAGCAGTTATGGTGAAGCTTTCTTT. The encoded protein is CASSYGEAFF.

This clonotype showed up just once. Possible read error: a much larger clone is one base away. The chain combines TRBV14 with TRBJ1-1; TRBD1 matches 7 bases. Looked up from germline, CDR1 is SGHDN and CDR2 is FVKESK. This CDR3 is built from 15 residues. The DNA for the CDR3 is TGTGCCAGCAGCCACCTCCAGGGGGATGTCACTGGAGCTTTCTTT. Protein: CASSHLQGDVTGAFF.

This clonotype was seen only a few times. This rearrangement joins TRBV19 to TRBJ2-1; 8 nucleotides align to TRBD2. The germline V gene has CDR1 LNHDA and CDR2 SQIVND (reference sequence). This CDR3 comprises 14 residues. Germline trimming cut 8 bases from V and 6 bases from J; bases unmatched to any gene: 9. The CDR3 DNA reads as TGTGCCAGTTCATTAGCGGGAAGTCGCAATGAGCAGTTCTTC. It yields the protein CASSLAGSRNEQFF.

At least ten counts were recorded for this clonotype. The chain links TRBV30 to TRBJ2-7, with D perhaps matching TRBD2 (5 bases). From germline, CDR1 is GTSNPN and CDR2 SVGIG (reference sequence). The ends were cut back, 1 base at V and 2 bases at J, with 12 bases in the middle. The length of the CDR3 is 14 residues. In nucleotides, the CDR3 is TGTGCCTGGAGTGAACTAGGATTCGCCTACGAGCAGTACTTC. This translates into CAWSELGFAYEQYF.

This clonotype was recorded at least ten times. The chain joins TRBV7-8 to TRBJ2-5, with a tentative D call TRBD2 (5 bases). CDR3 length: 17 residues. Trimming pared 2 bases from V and 3 bases from J, leaving 19 bases between. Germline loops: CDR1 SGHVS, CDR2 FQNEAQ. CDR3 sequence: CASSLKGPSPREETQYF. CDR3 sequence (DNA): TGTGCCAGCAGCTTAAAGGGTCCCTCACCGAGGGAAGAGACCCAGTACTTC.

There are many counts of this clonotype. The V call is TRBV3-1, the J call TRBJ2-1; 13 nucleotides match TRBD2. CDR1 LGHDT and CDR2 YNNKEL come from the germline V gene (reference sequence). V lost 4 bases, J lost 7 bases, and 10 bases stayed unmatched. This CDR3 has 17 residues. CDR3 DNA: TGTGCCAGCAGCCTCAGAGAGGGACTAGCGGGATTTAATGAGCAGTTCTTC. It codes for CASSLREGLAGFNEQFF.

In its sample, this clonotype was seen many times. CDR3 nucleotides: TGTGCTAGTGGTCCTACGCTGAACACTGAAGCTTTCTTT. Protein: CASGPTLNTEAFF. This sequence joins TRBV12-5 and TRBJ1-1; D not certain. Looked up from germline, CDR1 is LGHNT and CDR2 is FRNRAP. V was trimmed by 5 bases and J by 0 bases, leaving 7 bases between them. This CDR3 spans 13 amino acids.

This clonotype was found once. Possible read error: a much larger clone is one base away. This chain uses TRBV19 with TRBJ2-1; D uncertain. CDR3 size: 15 residues. Germline loops: CDR1 LNHDA, CDR2 SQIVND (reference sequence). CDR3 amino acids: CANSIVVNSLNEQFF. CDR3 sequence (DNA): TGTGCCAATAGTATAGTGGTAAACTCCCTAAATGAGCAGTTCTTC.

This clonotype appeared many times. The V call is TRBV27, the J call TRBJ2-7; 7 positions match TRBD2. There are 15 residues in the CDR3. J gave up 0 bases and V 6 bases, and 8 bases lay outside the gene matches. Germline loops: CDR1 MNHEY, CDR2 SMNVEV (reference sequence). CDR3 DNA: TGTGCCAGCAGACCGACTAGCCCGAGCTCCTACGAGCAGTACTTC. This gives the protein CASRPTSPSSYEQYF.

This clonotype was counted ten times or more. The V gene is TRBV5-1, the J gene TRBJ2-7; 9 positions agree with TRBD1. Germline V gives CDR1 SGHRS, CDR2 YFSETQ. J lost 0 bases, V lost 8 bases, and 9 bases had no gene match. CDR3 length: 15 amino acids. CDR3 residues: CARTIDRGSSYEQYF. CDR3 DNA: TGCGCCAGGACAATCGACAGGGGGAGCTCCTACGAGCAGTACTTC.

This clonotype came up many times. The gene calls are TRBV15 and TRBJ1-1; tentative D call: TRBD1 (6 bases). This CDR3 is 14 amino acids long. Germline V gene sequence: CDR1 LNHNV, CDR2 YYDKDF (reference sequence). With 1 base removed from V and 4 bases from J, the gap between germline ends came to 10 bases. CDR3 DNA: TGTGCCACCAGCAGAGTCGAGGGGGTCACTGAAGCTTTCTTT. Translation: CATSRVEGVTEAFF.

This clonotype was recorded many times. The V gene is TRBV6-2 or TRBV6-3, the J gene TRBJ2-3, with D perhaps matching TRBD2 (5 bases). Germline V gene sequence: CDR1 MNHEY, CDR2 SVGEGT. The CDR3 runs to 14 residues. The V and J ends lost 6 bases and 5 bases respectively, with 15 bases between them. This CDR3 reads CASRTMTGGDTQYF. CDR3 DNA: TGTGCCAGCAGGACTATGACTGGAGGAGATACGCAGTATTTT.

There are many counts of this clonotype. The chain is built from TRBV29-1 and TRBJ2-1; no reliable D call. CDR1 is SQVTM, CDR2 ANQGSEA, per germline. Trimming cost V 4 bases and J 4 bases, with 8 bases left between them. This CDR3 is built from 12 residues. CDR3 sequence (DNA): TGCAGCGTTGGAATAGGGTACAATGAGCAGTTCTTC. Translated: CSVGIGYNEQFF.